This TCR beta chain was recovered during a study of CD8+ T cells in alopecia areata. Treatment denoted: oral pan-JAK inhibitor, 5-10 mg twice daily. Germline V gives CDR1 LGHNT, CDR2 FRNRAP. The CDR3 extends over 18 amino acids. Deletions cut 0 bases from V and 2 bases from J, with 18 bases between. In each case, RNA was isolated and then reverse transcribed into cDNA as the sequencing template. Some clones are missing from TCRdb's copy, which holds only in-frame ones; the method was immunoSEQ multiplex PCR. Of 250,000 to 300,000 clones in the sample, over 45% were seen once. V and J are TRBV12-5 and TRBJ2-3; D possibly corresponds to TRBD1 (6 bases). The starting material was CD4+ T cells sorted from blood, obtained at week 24, from a patient treated with tofacitinib. The receptor was derived from a human donor with alopecia areata. In nucleotides, the CDR3 is TGTGCTAGTGGTTTGGTACCTTTGGGGGCGCGAGACACAGATACGCAGTATTTT. This gives the protein CASGLVPLGARDTDTQYF.